The 2 T cell receptor beta chains presented below share a single source sample, sequenced in a study of control samples from healthy donors and cancer patients. The table came from immunoSEQ multiplex PCR; TCRdb's copy has only in-frame clones and leaves some out. The repertoire holds under 70,000 clones, around 96% seen once, with roughly 0.99% in the top ten. The sequencing sample was made of blood. The receptor source for this set is a young woman in good health.

V and J are TRBV4-3 and TRBJ2-7, with D possibly TRBD2 on 5 matching bases. The germline V and J ends were trimmed by 3 bases and 4 bases, with 10 bases remaining between them. The CDR3 spans 13 residues. Looked up from germline, CDR1 is LGHNA and CDR2 is YSLEER. CDR3 sequence reads: CASSQAEEYEQYF. In DNA, the CDR3 is TGCGCCAGCAGCCAGGCGGAGGAATACGAGCAGTACTTC.

The V call is TRBV6-5, the J call TRBJ1-4; D is uncertain. The CDR3 runs to 12 residues. Germline CDR1 and CDR2: MNHEY and SVGAGI. Trimming shortened V by 7 bases and J by 10 bases, and 13 bases separated the two germline ends. CDR3 amino acids: CASTREFGKLFF. For the CDR3, the DNA is TGTGCCAGCACCCGGGAGTTCGGAAAACTGTTTTTT.